This TCR beta chain was sequenced during a study of tumor-infiltrating lymphocytes in primary liver carcinoma. Overall study context: Donors had hepatocellular carcinoma or combined HCC and intrahepatic cholangiocarcinoma. Measuring roughly 4.2 to 10 cm across, the tumors were staged as T1-T3 N0M0. Study-level points and caveats: Tumor region pairs overlapped more than did tumor-adjacent and tumor-blood pairs.

CDR1 SGHAT and CDR2 FQNNGV come from the germline V gene. The CDR3 runs to 13 residues. It was from approximately 20-30 mg of unsorted bulk tissue that RNA and DNA were co-extracted. The input was approximately 500 ng total RNA; TCR beta cDNA was made from it with a constant-region primer. Slightly modified ARM-PCR with three nested multiplex PCR rounds yielded TCR beta libraries. The first two PCR rounds used TRBV1-TRBV30 primers with a Cbeta primer, roughly 10 cycles each. MiXCR, run by TCRdb on the multiplex PCR reads, gives a single entry per CDR3 protein. This table has some 64,000 distinct CDR3 sequences, roughly two thirds appearing once. Worth noting for this clonotype: Its antigen is unknown. At one boundary the junction diverges from the germline segment, which might be a read error.

The V gene is TRBV11-2, the J gene TRBJ2-2; D is unresolved. The receptor was derived from a man between 35 and 55 years old with primary liver carcinoma and hepatitis B virus infection. What was sequenced was liver tumor tissue from sampling region 4. The subset here: tumor region T4, right-lateral pole. The chain's CDR3 is CASSYTNAGELFF. The CDR3 nucleotides are TGTGCCAGCAGTTATACGAACGCCGGGGAGCTGTTTTTT.